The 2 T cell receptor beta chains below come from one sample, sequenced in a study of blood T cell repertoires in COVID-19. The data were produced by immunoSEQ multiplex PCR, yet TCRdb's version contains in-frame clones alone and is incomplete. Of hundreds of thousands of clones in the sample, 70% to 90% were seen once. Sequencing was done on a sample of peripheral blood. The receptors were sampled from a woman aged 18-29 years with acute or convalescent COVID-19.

Here the CDR3 reads CATSDARASDTQYF. CDR3 bases: TGTGCCACCAGTGATGCCAGGGCTTCAGATACGCAGTATTTT. The genes are TRBV24-1 and TRBJ2-3; D is possibly TRBD1 (5 bases). This CDR3 is 14 amino acids long. Per germline, CDR1 KGHDR and CDR2 SFDVKD. The V end lost 3 bases, the J end lost 4 bases, and 10 bases lay between the germline ends.

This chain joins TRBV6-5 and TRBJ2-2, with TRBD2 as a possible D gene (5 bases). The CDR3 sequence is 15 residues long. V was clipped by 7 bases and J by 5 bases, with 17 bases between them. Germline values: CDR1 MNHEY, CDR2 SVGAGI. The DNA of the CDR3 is TGTGCCAGCAATAAGGACGGGGTCAGGACCGGGGAGCTGTTTTTT. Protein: CASNKDGVRTGELFF.